This T cell receptor (beta chain) was captured by sequencing in a study of cytomegalovirus exposure and HLA in healthy donors. Study-level points and caveats: Later on, a genetic analysis was performed. It linked a missense variant in DCLRE1C with V- and J-gene trimming of TCR beta.

The CDR3 loop spans 12 amino acids. The ends lost 10 bases at V and 2 bases at J; junction bases unmatched: 5. Per the germline V gene, CDR1 is ENHRY and CDR2 is SYGVKD. On this clone: Its antigen is not identified.

PCR used 60 Vbeta primers and 13 Jbeta primers. The table came from immunoSEQ multiplex PCR; TCRdb's copy has only in-frame clones and leaves some out. The sample carries about 180,000 clones, over 65% recorded once. The sample taken for sequencing was PBMCs. The J gene is TRBJ2-7, the V gene TRBV10-3, with 7 bases fitting TRBD1. The sequence came from a man between 18 and 35 years old in good health and CMV-seronegative. The CDR3 region has the DNA TGTGCCACGCGAACAGGGGCCTACGAGCAGTACTTC. Translating gives CATRTGAYEQYF.